The present entry profiles one TCR beta chain with its context. Its antigen remains unidentified. These data originate in a study of T cell repertoires in cytomegalovirus infection. TCRdb analysed the reads with MiXCR anew, one entry per CDR3 protein. The sample yields over 250,000 distinct CDR3 sequences, under 25% seen once. This CDR3 comprises 14 residues. With 6 bases removed from V and 10 bases from J, the gap between germline ends came to 23 bases. CDR1 SQVTM and CDR2 ANQGSEA come from the germline V gene. The origin of this receptor is a human donor in good health (CMV status not recorded). Some clones in this sample may be carry-over from other donors' samples. The material was cultured PBMCs, obtained from culture after CMV antigen stimulation. This chain uses TRBV29-1 with TRBJ2-3, with D possibly matching TRBD2 (6 bases). CDR3 in amino acids: CSVVLSRLGGSQYF. CDR3 nucleotide sequence: TGCAGCGTCGTTTTGTCACGCCTCGGGGGTTCGCAGTATTTT.